This is a list of T cell receptor beta chains from one sample in a study of T cell repertoires in cytomegalovirus infection. One entry per CDR3 protein results from TCRdb running MiXCR on the reads. This table has approximately 700,000 distinct CDR3 sequences, approximately 34% appearing once. Material for sequencing was PBMCs. The receptors were gathered from a human donor in good health (CMV status not recorded). Some clones in this sample may be carry-over from other donors' samples. Both conserved end residues are part of each CDR3. D genes are given only for firm matches. Clone size is stated in some rows and not others, as once, few, many or a class when expanded.

v_gene: TRBV12-3/TRBV12-4
j_gene: TRBJ1-6
abundance: few
d_gene: TRBD1
CDR3aa: CASSSSGDSDNSPLHF
CDR3nt: TGTGCCAGCAGTTCCTCCGGGGACAGCGATAATTCACCCCTCCACTTT

v_gene: TRBV4-2
j_gene: TRBJ1-1
abundance: few
d_gene: -
CDR3aa: CASSQDWGSRDTEAFF
CDR3nt: TGTGCCAGCAGCCAAGATTGGGGGTCTCGGGACACTGAAGCTTTCTTT

v_gene: TRBV7-2
j_gene: TRBJ2-2
abundance: -
d_gene: TRBD2
CDR3aa: CASRLAGEAVELFF
CDR3nt: TGTGCCAGCAGGCTCGCGGGAGAGGCCGTGGAGCTGTTTTTT

v_gene: TRBV20-1
j_gene: TRBJ1-2
abundance: once
d_gene: -
CDR3aa: CSARATGNRDYGYTF
CDR3nt: TGCAGTGCTAGAGCCACAGGAAATAGGGACTATGGCTACACCTTC

v_gene: TRBV7-6
j_gene: TRBJ1-1
abundance: -
d_gene: -
CDR3aa: CASSFGFAESEAFF
CDR3nt: TGTGCCAGCAGCTTCGGTTTTGCCGAATCTGAAGCTTTCTTT

v_gene: TRBV7-3
j_gene: TRBJ2-7
abundance: many
d_gene: -
CDR3aa: CASSLTSSSEQYF
CDR3nt: TGTGCCAGCAGCTTAACGTCGTCTAGCGAGCAGTACTTC

v_gene: TRBV2
j_gene: TRBJ2-1
abundance: once
d_gene: -
CDR3aa: CASSVLAEGSEQFF
CDR3nt: TGTGCCAGCAGTGTTCTCGCGGAGGGGAGTGAGCAGTTCTTC

v_gene: TRBV7-9
j_gene: TRBJ2-7
abundance: many
d_gene: -
CDR3aa: CASSLTGEGEQYF
CDR3nt: TGTGCCAGCAGCTTAACAGGAGAGGGCGAGCAGTACTTC

v_gene: TRBV6-6
j_gene: TRBJ2-7
abundance: -
d_gene: TRBD2
CDR3aa: CASSYPGTSDEQYF
CDR3nt: TGTGCCAGCAGTTACCCAGGGACTAGCGACGAGCAGTACTTC

v_gene: TRBV12-3/TRBV12-4
j_gene: TRBJ1-5
abundance: many
d_gene: TRBD1
CDR3aa: CASSRTGFGNQPQHF
CDR3nt: TGTGCCAGCAGCAGGACAGGGTTTGGCAATCAGCCCCAGCATTTT

v_gene: TRBV28
j_gene: TRBJ1-6
abundance: -
d_gene: -
CDR3aa: CASSLPADNSALHF
CDR3nt: TGTGCCAGCAGTTTGCCAGCAGATAATTCAGCCCTCCACTTT

v_gene: TRBV7-8
j_gene: TRBJ1-1
abundance: many
d_gene: TRBD1
CDR3aa: CASSTSQGAGSEAFF
CDR3nt: TGTGCCAGCAGCACTTCACAGGGGGCGGGATCTGAAGCTTTCTTT

v_gene: TRBV7-9
j_gene: TRBJ2-6
abundance: -
d_gene: -
CDR3aa: CASSSDRSPGANVLTF
CDR3nt: TGTGCCAGCAGCTCCGACCGGAGTCCTGGGGCCAACGTCCTGACTTTC

v_gene: TRBV7-3
j_gene: TRBJ2-1
abundance: -
d_gene: TRBD2
CDR3aa: CASSLIASGIYNEQFF
CDR3nt: TGTGCCAGCAGCTTAATAGCTAGCGGGATCTACAATGAGCAGTTCTTC

v_gene: TRBV28
j_gene: TRBJ2-7
abundance: many
d_gene: TRBD2
CDR3aa: CASSIPGLAGDYEQYF
CDR3nt: TGTGCCAGCAGTATCCCCGGCCTAGCGGGGGACTACGAGCAGTACTTC

v_gene: TRBV6-1
j_gene: TRBJ2-7
abundance: -
d_gene: -
CDR3aa: CATRKGLEQYF
CDR3nt: TGTGCCACCAGGAAGGGGCTCGAGCAGTACTTC

v_gene: TRBV27
j_gene: TRBJ2-2
abundance: -
d_gene: TRBD2
CDR3aa: CASHGEREGNTGELFF
CDR3nt: TGTGCCAGCCACGGGGAGCGGGAGGGGAACACCGGGGAGCTGTTTTTT

v_gene: TRBV10-3
j_gene: TRBJ2-7
abundance: few
d_gene: -
CDR3aa: CAITPLGRHARHVQYF
CDR3nt: TGTGCCATCACTCCCCTGGGGCGGCACGCGCGCCACGTGCAGTACTTC

v_gene: TRBV2
j_gene: TRBJ2-2
abundance: -
d_gene: -
CDR3aa: CASSDLAGRGELFF
CDR3nt: TGTGCCAGCAGTGATCTGGCAGGGCGTGGGGAGCTGTTTTTT

v_gene: TRBV7-9
j_gene: TRBJ1-1
abundance: -
d_gene: -
CDR3aa: CASSDATVMNTEAFF
CDR3nt: TGTGCCAGCAGCGACGCGACAGTAATGAACACTGAAGCTTTCTTT

v_gene: TRBV5-4
j_gene: TRBJ1-2
abundance: -
d_gene: -
CDR3aa: CASSLEYANYGYTF
CDR3nt: TGTGCCAGCAGCTTAGAATACGCTAACTATGGCTACACCTTC

v_gene: TRBV4-2
j_gene: TRBJ2-6
abundance: -
d_gene: -
CDR3aa: CASIQDREAGANVLTF
CDR3nt: TGTGCCAGCATCCAAGACCGAGAGGCTGGGGCCAACGTCCTGACTTTC

v_gene: TRBV10-2
j_gene: TRBJ1-5
abundance: -
d_gene: -
CDR3aa: CASSEYGSRDEPQHF
CDR3nt: TGCGCCAGCAGTGAGTACGGGTCGAGGGATGAGCCCCAGCATTTT

v_gene: TRBV12-3/TRBV12-4
j_gene: TRBJ1-6
abundance: -
d_gene: -
CDR3aa: CASSPSGASSYNSPLHF
CDR3nt: TGTGCCAGCAGTCCTAGCGGTGCTAGCTCCTATAATTCACCCCTCCACTTT

v_gene: TRBV28
j_gene: TRBJ2-7
abundance: -
d_gene: -
CDR3aa: CASSWHPDTLYYEQYF
CDR3nt: TGTGCCAGCAGTTGGCACCCGGACACCTTATACTACGAGCAGTACTTC

v_gene: TRBV20-1
j_gene: TRBJ1-2
abundance: -
d_gene: -
CDR3aa: CSGEKKTGQGYTF
CDR3nt: TGCAGTGGTGAGAAAAAGACGGGCCAGGGCTACACCTTC

v_gene: TRBV27
j_gene: TRBJ2-7
abundance: -
d_gene: TRBD1
CDR3aa: CASSSPAQGAHEQYF
CDR3nt: TGTGCCAGCAGTTCCCCGGCGCAGGGGGCCCACGAGCAGTACTTC

v_gene: TRBV2
j_gene: TRBJ1-4
abundance: -
d_gene: -
CDR3aa: CDSSPGATNEKLFF
CDR3nt: TGTGACAGCAGTCCGGGGGCAACTAATGAAAAACTGTTTTTT

v_gene: TRBV6-5
j_gene: TRBJ1-5
abundance: few
d_gene: -
CDR3aa: CASSREQKIYSNQPQHF
CDR3nt: TGTGCCAGCAGCCGCGAACAGAAAATATATAGCAATCAGCCCCAGCATTTT

v_gene: TRBV6-5
j_gene: TRBJ2-2
abundance: -
d_gene: -
CDR3aa: CASSYSMSSTGELFF
CDR3nt: TGTGCCAGCAGTTACTCGATGTCGAGCACCGGGGAGCTGTTTTTT

v_gene: TRBV20-1
j_gene: TRBJ1-5
abundance: few
d_gene: -
CDR3aa: CSAPSGDTKVPVRAQHF
CDR3nt: TGCAGTGCTCCTTCGGGAGATACGAAAGTTCCTGTGCGGGCCCAGCATTTT

v_gene: TRBV12-3/TRBV12-4
j_gene: TRBJ2-3
abundance: many
d_gene: TRBD2
CDR3aa: CASSLRGGPKDTQYF
CDR3nt: TGTGCCAGCAGTTTAAGGGGAGGGCCGAAAGATACGCAGTATTTT

v_gene: TRBV6-1
j_gene: TRBJ1-1
abundance: -
d_gene: -
CDR3aa: CATVPFLGTEAFF
CDR3nt: TGTGCCACCGTCCCTTTCCTGGGGACTGAAGCTTTCTTT

v_gene: TRBV19
j_gene: TRBJ2-7
abundance: few
d_gene: -
CDR3aa: CASSKGVDYYEQYF
CDR3nt: TGTGCCAGTAGTAAAGGGGTGGATTACTACGAGCAGTACTTC

v_gene: TRBV7-8
j_gene: TRBJ1-3
abundance: -
d_gene: -
CDR3aa: CASSLGGGPGNTIYF
CDR3nt: TGTGCCAGCAGCTTAGGAGGGGGGCCTGGAAACACCATATATTTT

v_gene: TRBV5-1
j_gene: TRBJ2-3
abundance: -
d_gene: -
CDR3aa: CASSSWYMTDTQYF
CDR3nt: TGCGCCAGCAGCTCCTGGTACATGACAGATACGCAGTATTTT

v_gene: TRBV28
j_gene: TRBJ1-5
abundance: many
d_gene: -
CDR3aa: CASSPRGDQPQHF
CDR3nt: TGTGCCAGCAGCCCGCGGGGCGATCAGCCCCAGCATTTT

v_gene: TRBV2
j_gene: TRBJ2-5
abundance: -
d_gene: TRBD2
CDR3aa: CASISGLAGGQQETQYF
CDR3nt: TGTGCCAGCATCTCCGGACTAGCGGGGGGCCAACAAGAGACCCAGTACTTC

v_gene: TRBV7-2
j_gene: TRBJ2-3
abundance: many
d_gene: -
CDR3aa: CASSLVRVGDTQYF
CDR3nt: TGTGCCAGCAGCTTAGTTAGGGTTGGAGATACGCAGTATTTT